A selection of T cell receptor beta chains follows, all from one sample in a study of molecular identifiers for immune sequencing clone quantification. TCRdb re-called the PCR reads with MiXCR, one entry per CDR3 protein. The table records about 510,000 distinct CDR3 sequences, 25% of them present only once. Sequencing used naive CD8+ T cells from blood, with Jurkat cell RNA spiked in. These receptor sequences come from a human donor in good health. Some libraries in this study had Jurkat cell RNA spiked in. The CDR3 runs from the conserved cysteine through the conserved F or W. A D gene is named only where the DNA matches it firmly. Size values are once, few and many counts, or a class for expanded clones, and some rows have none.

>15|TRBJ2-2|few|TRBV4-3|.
TGCGCCAGCAGCCCAGATGGGCCCGGCACCGGGGAGCTGTTTTTT
CASSPDGPGTGELFF
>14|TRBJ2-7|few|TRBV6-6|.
TGTGCCAGCAGTTACTCGATTAGATACTACGAGCAGTACTTC
CASSYSIRYYEQYF
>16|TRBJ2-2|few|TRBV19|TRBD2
TGTGCCAGTAGTATGAGGCGGGAGAGGAACACCGGGGAGCTGTTTTTT
CASSMRRERNTGELFF
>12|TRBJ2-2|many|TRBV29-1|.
TGCAGCGTTGATAGGGGCACCGGGGAGCTGTTTTTT
CSVDRGTGELFF
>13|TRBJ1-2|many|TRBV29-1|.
TGCAGCGTAGAATCCGGGAAGAACTATGGCTACACCTTC
CSVESGKNYGYTF
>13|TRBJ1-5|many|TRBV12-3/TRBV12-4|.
TGTGCCAGCAGTTCCACGGGCGCGCAGCCCCAGCATTTT
CASSSTGAQPQHF
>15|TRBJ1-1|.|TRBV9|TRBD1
TGTGCCAGGAGCCCAACAGGGGGCCGTGGCACTGAAGCTTTCTTT
CARSPTGGRGTEAFF
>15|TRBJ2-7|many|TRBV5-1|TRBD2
TGCGCCAGCAGCTTGGTTACCGGGACTAGTAACGAGCAGTACTTC
CASSLVTGTSNEQYF
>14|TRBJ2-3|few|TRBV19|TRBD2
TGTGCCAGTAGTAATAGCGGGAGCGCTGATACGCAGTATTTT
CASSNSGSADTQYF
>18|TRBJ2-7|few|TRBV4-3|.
TGCGCCAGCAGCCAAGGTCCTAGCACTCTTCTACGGGGGTACGAGCAGTACTTC
CASSQGPSTLLRGYEQYF
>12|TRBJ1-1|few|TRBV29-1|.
TGCAGCGTTCGGAGGGAGAGCACTGAAGCTTTCTTT
CSVRRESTEAFF
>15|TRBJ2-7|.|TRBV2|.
TGTGCCAGCAGTGATTGGACTGCCTCCTCCTACGAGCAGTGCTTC
CASSDWTASSYEQCF
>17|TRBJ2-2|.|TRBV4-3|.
TGCGCCAGCAGCCAAGAAGGGACGGGGGACGGGGCCGGGGAGCTGTTTTTT
CASSQEGTGDGAGELFF
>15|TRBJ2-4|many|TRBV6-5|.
TGTGCCAGCACCGAGGGACCTCATGCTGTAGACATTCAGTACTTC
CASTEGPHAVDIQYF
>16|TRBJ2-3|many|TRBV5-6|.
TGTGCCAGCAGCCTAGGGGCTGACACTTACACAGATACGCAGTATTTT
CASSLGADTYTDTQYF
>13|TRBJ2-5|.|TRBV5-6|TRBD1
TGTGCCAGCGCCGACAGGGTGACAGAGACCCAGTACTTC
CASADRVTETQYF
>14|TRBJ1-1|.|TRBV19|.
TGTGCCAGTAGTATAGTCGGTGGGAGCACTGAAGCTTTCTTT
CASSIVGGSTEAFF
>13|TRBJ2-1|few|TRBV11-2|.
TGTGCCAGCACCGGGACTCACTACAATGAGCAGTTCTTC
CASTGTHYNEQFF
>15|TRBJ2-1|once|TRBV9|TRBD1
TGTGCCAGCAGCGTAGGGACAGGGGGCGGGGATGAGCAGTTCTTC
CASSVGTGGGDEQFF
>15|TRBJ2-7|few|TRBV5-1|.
TGCGCCAGCAGAAACGGGGCGGCAGGGTACTACGAGCAGTACTTC
CASRNGAAGYYEQYF
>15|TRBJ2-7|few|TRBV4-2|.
TGTGCCAGCAGCCAAGAGGAGTCAGGGGTATACGAGCAGTACTTC
CASSQEESGVYEQYF
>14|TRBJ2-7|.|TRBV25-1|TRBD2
TGTGCCAGCAGCAACGGACTAGCGACCTACGAGCAGTACTTC
CASSNGLATYEQYF
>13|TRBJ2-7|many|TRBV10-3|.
TGTGCCATCGGGGACACCCGCCCCTACGAGCAGTACTTC
CAIGDTRPYEQYF
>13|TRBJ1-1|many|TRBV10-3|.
TGTGCCATCAGTGGGACAGTCAACGTTGAAGCTTTCTTT
CAISGTVNVEAFF
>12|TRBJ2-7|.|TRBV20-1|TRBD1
TGCAGAGCTACGGGACAGAACTACGAGCAGTACTTC
CRATGQNYEQYF
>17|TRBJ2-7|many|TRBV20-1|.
TGCAGTGCTCTCCCCTCGGGCCAGGGGAGTATGGACTACGAGCAGTACTTC
CSALPSGQGSMDYEQYF
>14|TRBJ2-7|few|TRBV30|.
TGTGCCTGGAGTGCGCTCGGGGGTCCTTACGAGCAGTACTTC
CAWSALGGPYEQYF
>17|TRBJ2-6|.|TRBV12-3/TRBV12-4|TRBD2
TGTGCCAGCAGTAGACTAGCGGGAGTATCTGGGGCCAACGCCCTGACTTTC
CASSRLAGVSGANALTF
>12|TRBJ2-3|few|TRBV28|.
TGTGCCAGCGGTCCCCTTCCGCATACGCAGTATTTT
CASGPLPHTQYF
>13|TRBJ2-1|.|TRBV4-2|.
TGTGCCAGCAGCCCGTACGAGGGTAATGAGCAGTTCTTC
CASSPYEGNEQFF
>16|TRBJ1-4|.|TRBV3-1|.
TGTGCCAGCAGCCAAGATTGGTTGGGTTCTAATGAAAAACTGTTTTTT
CASSQDWLGSNEKLFF
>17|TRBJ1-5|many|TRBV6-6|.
TGTGCCAGCAGTTATGGTGACAGTTCTTATAGCAATCAGCCCCAGCATTTT
CASSYGDSSYSNQPQHF
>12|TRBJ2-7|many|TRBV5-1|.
TGCGCCAGCAGCTTGAACGGTTACGAGCAGTACTTC
CASSLNGYEQYF
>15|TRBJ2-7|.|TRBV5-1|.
TGCGCCAGCAGCTTGACTACCGGAACCTCCTACGAGCAGTACTTC
CASSLTTGTSYEQYF
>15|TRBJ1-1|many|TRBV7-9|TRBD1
TGTGCCAGCAGATCCCCAGGGGGCATTGACACTGAAGCTTTCTTT
CASRSPGGIDTEAFF
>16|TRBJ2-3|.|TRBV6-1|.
TGTGCCAGCAGTGAATTAATAGCCGCTAGCACAGATACGCAGTATTTT
CASSELIAASTDTQYF
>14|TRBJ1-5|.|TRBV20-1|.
TGCAGTGCTGAATCAGGGGAGGACAATCAGCCCCAGCATTTT
CSAESGEDNQPQHF
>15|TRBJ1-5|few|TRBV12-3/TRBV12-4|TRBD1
TGTGCCAGCAGTGACAGGGGGCAGACCGGTCAGCCCCAGCATTTT
CASSDRGQTGQPQHF
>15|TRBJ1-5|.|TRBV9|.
TGTGCCAGCAGCCCGGGTTGGGGCGGCAATCAGCCCCAGCATTTT
CASSPGWGGNQPQHF
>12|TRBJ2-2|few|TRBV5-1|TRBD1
TGCGCCTCGACAGGGAGCAGCGGGGAGCTGTTTTTT
CASTGSSGELFF
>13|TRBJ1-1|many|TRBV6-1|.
TGTGCCAGCACGGGGGCAGTTTACACTGAAGCTTTCTTT
CASTGAVYTEAFF
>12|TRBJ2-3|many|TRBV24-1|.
TGTGCCACCAGTGATTCCGCAGATACGCAGTATTTT
CATSDSADTQYF
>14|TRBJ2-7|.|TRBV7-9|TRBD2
TGTGCCAGCAGCTCGGGACTAGAGATTTACGAGCAGTACTTC
CASSSGLEIYEQYF
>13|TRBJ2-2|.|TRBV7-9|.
TGTGCCAGCAGCTACCCGGGCACCGGGGAGCTGAATTTT
CASSYPGTGELNF
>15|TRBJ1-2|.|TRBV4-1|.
TGCGCCAGCAGCCAAGAGACGGGGATGAGCTATGGCTACACCTTC
CASSQETGMSYGYTF
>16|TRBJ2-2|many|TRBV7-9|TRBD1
TGTGCCAGCAGCCCCCCCGGACAGGGAAACACCGGGGAGCTGTTTTTT
CASSPPGQGNTGELFF
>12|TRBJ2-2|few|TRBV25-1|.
TGTGCCAGCAGTGAGAGCACCGGGGAGCTGTTTTTT
CASSESTGELFF
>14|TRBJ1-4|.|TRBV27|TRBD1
TGTGCCAGCAGTCGAACAGGGGGCAATGAAAAACTGTCTTTT
CASSRTGGNEKLSF
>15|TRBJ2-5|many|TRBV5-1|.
TGCGCCAGCAGCTTAGTCCGGGATCGGGGGGAGACCCAGTACTTC
CASSLVRDRGETQYF
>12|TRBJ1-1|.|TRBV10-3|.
TGTGCCATCAGTGAGGCGGCAGTGGAAGCTTTCTTT
CAISEAAVEAFF
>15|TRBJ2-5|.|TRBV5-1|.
TGCGCCAGCAGCTTGGACGGGGACATCCAAGAGACCCAGTACTTC
CASSLDGDIQETQYF
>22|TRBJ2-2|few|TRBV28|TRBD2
TGTGCCAGCAGTCCTCGCTCGTCCCCGGGACTAGCGGGGGCACTGGGGACCGGGGAGCTGTTTTTT
CASSPRSSPGLAGALGTGELFF